Listed below are T cell receptor beta chains from one sample, sequenced in a study of shared clonotypes between healthy human individuals. Data came from immunoSEQ multiplex PCR; TCRdb stores just in-frame clones and leaves some out. This sample has 2 million to 2.5 million clones; approximately 96% occur once, and the top ten carry 0.1% to 0.15%. Sequencing input: naive CD4+ T cells sorted from blood. These receptors came from a young man in good health. CDR3s include the opening cysteine and the closing phenylalanine or tryptophan. The D gene is left open where the match is weak. Not all rows give a size; the values are once, few, many and, for expanded clones, a class.

DNA: TGTGCCAGCAGCCAACCCTGGGCAGGCCGGTATGGCTACACCTTC
CDR3: CASSQPWAGRYGYTF
J: TRBJ1-2
D: -
V: TRBV16
size: -

DNA: TGTGCCATCAGTGTCCAGGAGGGCTACGAGCAGTACTTC
CDR3: CAISVQEGYEQYF
J: TRBJ2-7
D: -
V: TRBV10-3
size: -

DNA: TGTGCCAGCAGAGCTGACAGCCCCTATGGCTACACCTTC
CDR3: CASRADSPYGYTF
J: TRBJ1-2
D: -
V: TRBV2
size: few

DNA: TGCGCCAGCAGCTTGAGAGCAGATACGCAGTATTTT
CDR3: CASSLRADTQYF
J: TRBJ2-3
D: -
V: TRBV5-1
size: -

DNA: TGTGCCAGCAGTTCCCCCGGGGTTCAGGGTCGGTACTTC
CDR3: CASSSPGVQGRYF
J: TRBJ2-7
D: -
V: TRBV28
size: -

DNA: TGCGCCAGCAGCCAAGAGGGTGGCAGCCAAGAGACCCAGTACTTC
CDR3: CASSQEGGSQETQYF
J: TRBJ2-5
D: -
V: TRBV4-3
size: once

DNA: TGCAGCGTTGAAGGTCCGGGACGGGCGTCCTACAATGAGCAGTTCTTC
CDR3: CSVEGPGRASYNEQFF
J: TRBJ2-1
D: -
V: TRBV29-1
size: -

DNA: TGTGCCAGCAGCCAAGATCGAGCGGAGCAGTTCTTC
CDR3: CASSQDRAEQFF
J: TRBJ2-1
D: -
V: TRBV14
size: -

DNA: TGCGCCAGCAGCCAAGCGGCGAGCTCCTATAATTCACCCCTCCACTTT
CDR3: CASSQAASSYNSPLHF
J: TRBJ1-6
D: -
V: TRBV4-3
size: -

DNA: TGCAGCGTTGTTCAGGGGAACTACGAGCAGTACTTC
CDR3: CSVVQGNYEQYF
J: TRBJ2-7
D: -
V: TRBV29-1
size: -

DNA: TGCGCCAGCAGCCAAGTAAGAAGCAGGGTGGATGAAAAACTGTTTTTT
CDR3: CASSQVRSRVDEKLFF
J: TRBJ1-4
D: -
V: TRBV4-1
size: -

DNA: TGTGCCAGCAGGAGGACAGGATCAACCTACGAGCAGTACTTC
CDR3: CASRRTGSTYEQYF
J: TRBJ2-7
D: TRBD1
V: TRBV11-2
size: -

DNA: TGCGCCAGCAGCCTGGGACAGGGCCAGTCGCTCCAGCATTTT
CDR3: CASSLGQGQSLQHF
J: TRBJ1-5
D: TRBD1
V: TRBV5-1
size: -

DNA: TGTGCCAGCAGTTCAATACCGCGGGAGCAGTTCTTC
CDR3: CASSSIPREQFF
J: TRBJ2-1
D: -
V: TRBV27
size: -

DNA: TGTGCCAGCAGCTTTTCCTACCAGGGGGTTATGAACACTGAAGCTTTCTTT
CDR3: CASSFSYQGVMNTEAFF
J: TRBJ1-1
D: TRBD1
V: TRBV13
size: -

DNA: TGTGCCAGCAGCCGAGGGGCGGGAGCCGGGGAGCTGTTTTTT
CDR3: CASSRGAGAGELFF
J: TRBJ2-2
D: TRBD2
V: TRBV6-5
size: -

DNA: TGTGCCACCAGCAGAGGGACGGGACAGGGGGCCGATACGCAGTATTTT
CDR3: CATSRGTGQGADTQYF
J: TRBJ2-3
D: TRBD1
V: TRBV15
size: once

DNA: TGTGCCAGCAGCCGGGGGGACAGGGGTTATAGCAATCAGCCCCAGCATTTT
CDR3: CASSRGDRGYSNQPQHF
J: TRBJ1-5
D: TRBD1
V: TRBV27
size: -

DNA: TGTGCCAGCTCGCAAGACAGGGGCGAAGAGACCCAGTACTTC
CDR3: CASSQDRGEETQYF
J: TRBJ2-5
D: TRBD1
V: TRBV18
size: -

DNA: TGTGCCAGCAGGCGACCGAGCTCCTACAATGAGCAGTTCTTC
CDR3: CASRRPSSYNEQFF
J: TRBJ2-1
D: -
V: TRBV6-5
size: -

DNA: TGTGCCAGCAGCTCCTCTGGGGGAGGCGGCTATGGCTACACCTTC
CDR3: CASSSSGGGGYGYTF
J: TRBJ1-2
D: -
V: TRBV7-9
size: -

DNA: TGTGCCAGCAGTTGGGAATCCGGGACAGGGGTCAAAAACATTCAGTACTTC
CDR3: CASSWESGTGVKNIQYF
J: TRBJ2-4
D: TRBD1
V: TRBV27
size: -

DNA: TGTGCCAGCAGTTTGGGGCAGATCAATCAGCCCCAGCATTTT
CDR3: CASSLGQINQPQHF
J: TRBJ1-5
D: -
V: TRBV28
size: few

DNA: TGTGCCAGCAGTAAGGACGGCATTCCCTACGAGCAGTACTTC
CDR3: CASSKDGIPYEQYF
J: TRBJ2-7
D: -
V: TRBV2
size: -

DNA: TGTGCCAGTAGATCGACAGGAGGAGGGTATAGCAATCAGCCCCAGCATTTT
CDR3: CASRSTGGGYSNQPQHF
J: TRBJ1-5
D: -
V: TRBV19
size: once

DNA: TGTGCCAGCAGCGGCGGGAATCAGGAGACCCAGTACTTC
CDR3: CASSGGNQETQYF
J: TRBJ2-5
D: -
V: TRBV5-4
size: -

DNA: TGTGCCAGCATCTTGTGGGAGGGGTATGAGCAGTACTTC
CDR3: CASILWEGYEQYF
J: TRBJ2-7
D: TRBD2
V: TRBV6-1
size: -

DNA: TGCGCCAGCAGCCCCGTCGGGGCCTTGGGGCAGTACTTC
CDR3: CASSPVGALGQYF
J: TRBJ2-7
D: -
V: TRBV5-1
size: -

DNA: TGCGCCAGCAGCTTGGAGGGCTTTACGAACACTGAAGCTTTCTTT
CDR3: CASSLEGFTNTEAFF
J: TRBJ1-1
D: -
V: TRBV5-1
size: once

DNA: TGTGCCAGCAGCCCAGGGGTTAACACTGAAGCTTTCTTT
CDR3: CASSPGVNTEAFF
J: TRBJ1-1
D: -
V: TRBV11-2
size: once

DNA: TGTGCCAGCAGTAAGACTAGCGGGACAAAGGGCTCCTACAATGAGCAGTTCTTC
CDR3: CASSKTSGTKGSYNEQFF
J: TRBJ2-1
D: TRBD2
V: TRBV27
size: -

DNA: TGTGCCAGTAGCCGAGGGCCGGGACAGGGAGGTTCACCCCTCCACTTT
CDR3: CASSRGPGQGGSPLHF
J: TRBJ1-6
D: TRBD1
V: TRBV19
size: -

DNA: TGTGCCAGCAGTTACCTTGAACCGGGATATCCCCAGCATTTT
CDR3: CASSYLEPGYPQHF
J: TRBJ1-5
D: -
V: TRBV6-6
size: -

DNA: TGTGCCAGCAGGCCATCGGGACTCACCTACGAGCAGTACTTC
CDR3: CASRPSGLTYEQYF
J: TRBJ2-7
D: -
V: TRBV6-6
size: -

DNA: TGCGCCAGCAGCTTGGGCCAGAACACCGGGGAGCTGTTTTTT
CDR3: CASSLGQNTGELFF
J: TRBJ2-2
D: -
V: TRBV5-1
size: few

DNA: TGCGCCAGCAGCCAAGACGGCAGGGCGGCGATTGAAGCTTTCTTT
CDR3: CASSQDGRAAIEAFF
J: TRBJ1-1
D: -
V: TRBV4-1
size: -

DNA: TGCGCCAGCATGGTGTCGAACACCGGGGAGCTGTTTTTT
CDR3: CASMVSNTGELFF
J: TRBJ2-2
D: -
V: TRBV10-2
size: -

DNA: TGTGCCAGCAGTTTTGGGGGACAATACTATGGCTACACCTTC
CDR3: CASSFGGQYYGYTF
J: TRBJ1-2
D: -
V: TRBV28
size: -

DNA: TGCGCCGGACAGGGGGATTGGGAGACCCAGTACTTC
CDR3: CAGQGDWETQYF
J: TRBJ2-5
D: TRBD1
V: TRBV10-1
size: -

DNA: TGTGCCTGGGCCCGCTATGGACCCTACGAGCAGTACTTC
CDR3: CAWARYGPYEQYF
J: TRBJ2-7
D: -
V: TRBV30
size: -

DNA: TGTGCCAGCAGTTACGCTGGAGAAAGTGGCGAGCAGTACTTC
CDR3: CASSYAGESGEQYF
J: TRBJ2-7
D: -
V: TRBV6-5
size: -

DNA: TGCGCCAGCAGCTTTTGGCCCCGGGGTTCCTACAATGAGCAGTTCTTC
CDR3: CASSFWPRGSYNEQFF
J: TRBJ2-1
D: -
V: TRBV5-1
size: -